The clone carrying this T cell receptor (beta chain) showed up just a few times. Next came a second PCR, run for roughly 6 to 11 cycles, which used a sample-barcoded 5' primer along with a J-beta primer mix. TCRdb recomputed calls from the 5' RACE reads with MiXCR, one row per CDR3 protein. The sample yields fewer than 900,000 distinct CDR3 sequences, 40% to 45% seen once. This entry comes from a study of blood T cells in healthy people across ages. CDR3 length: 13 amino acids. V was trimmed by 3 bases and J by 6 bases, leaving 11 bases between them. Germline lookup yields CDR1 MGHDK and CDR2 SYGVNS. The receptor's source is a woman aged 55 to 70 in good health. The source material was blood. The chain uses TRBV25-1 and TRBJ1-2; D is uncertain. The CDR3 DNA sequence: TGTGCCAGCAGTGACAGCGTCTACCATGGCTACACCTTC. Its translation is CASSDSVYHGYTF.